The clone carrying this TCR beta chain has at least ten counts. The germline gives CDR1 SEHNR, CDR2 FQNEAQ (reference sequence). The CDR3 consists of 14 residues. Trimming stripped 5 bases from V and 3 bases from J, with 11 bases between. TCRdb processed the 5' RACE reads anew with MiXCR; each CDR3 protein has one entry. Among more than 30,000 distinct CDR3 sequences listed, 4.5% to 7% were seen once. The data originate from a study of early T cells in non-severe SARS-CoV-2 infection. The clonotype was recovered from an adult who was a healthcare worker with PCR-confirmed SARS-CoV-2 infection or an uninfected control (not recorded which). The sequenced sample was whole blood. The rearrangement joins TRBV7-9 to TRBJ2-1; maybe TRBD1 (6 bases). As DNA, the CDR3 is TGTGCCAGCAGCAGAGGACAGAACTACAATGAGCAGTTCTTC. It yields the protein CASSRGQNYNEQFF.